This entry lists 16 T cell receptor beta chains sequenced from one sample in a study of spatial heterogeneity in lung cancer. The time point was: sample taken at primary tumor resection. Whole RNA obtained from tumor, nontumor lung or frozen PBMC underwent sequencing without sorting. Each CDR3 protein gets one entry after TCRdb re-called the 5' RACE reads with MiXCR. The sample contains some 11,000 distinct CDR3 sequences, roughly an eighth of which appear only once. Sample: PBMCs, taken at surgery. These receptors came from a female donor with early-stage non-small cell lung cancer.

This clonotype is categorized as medium-sized. The genes are TRBV4-2 and TRBJ2-1; D is perhaps TRBD1 or TRBD2 (7 bases each). The CDR3 has 16 residues. Germline CDR1 LGHNA, CDR2 YNFKEQ. V was clipped by 2 bases and J by 8 bases, with 19 bases between them. The CDR3 DNA follows: TGTGCCAGCAGCCAACCCCAGGGGGACTACTTCCATGAGCAGTTCTTC. Its translation: CASSQPQGDYFHEQFF.

This clonotype is categorized as medium-sized. V gene TRBV10-3 combines with J gene TRBJ2-7; no clear D. The germline V and J ends were trimmed by 3 bases and 7 bases, with 10 bases remaining between them. Germline V gene sequence: CDR1 ENHRY, CDR2 SYGVKD. The length of the CDR3 is 12 residues. This CDR3 reads CAISEGRGEQYF. The CDR3, as DNA: TGTGCCATCAGTGAAGGCAGAGGAGAGCAGTACTTC.

This clonotype is judged medium-sized. The chain recombines TRBV5-1 with TRBJ2-3; D is unclear. Trimming pared 0 bases from V and 2 bases from J, leaving 13 bases between. Per germline, CDR1 SGHRS and CDR2 YFSETQ. The CDR3 is made up of 16 amino acids. CDR3 DNA sequence: TGCGCCAGCAGCTTGGAGTCCGGAGCACCCACAGATACGCAGTATTTT. This translates into CASSLESGAPTDTQYF.

The chain has TRBV10-1 and TRBJ2-2; 12 positions match TRBD2. The CDR3 consists of 16 residues. Germline CDR1 is WNHNN and CDR2 is SYGVQD (reference sequence). V lost 0 bases, J lost 4 bases, and 0 bases stayed unmatched. The CDR3 sequence: CASSESLAGGTGELFF. The CDR3 nucleotides read TGCGCCAGCAGTGAGTCACTAGCGGGAGGCACCGGGGAGCTGTTTTTT.

In its sample, this clonotype was seen once. The chain links TRBV13 to TRBJ1-2; TRBD1 agrees at 10 bases. Per germline, CDR1 PRHDT and CDR2 FYEKMQ (reference sequence). The CDR3 consists of 14 residues. J gave up 8 bases and V 4 bases, and 7 bases lay outside the gene matches. The CDR3, as DNA: TGTGCCAGCAGCTACGAAAGACAGGGGGCAGGCTACACCTTC. Translated: CASSYERQGAGYTF.

By frequency in the sample, this clonotype is medium-sized. The chain combines TRBV7-2 with TRBJ2-2; D assignment may be TRBD1 or TRBD2 (6 bases each). Trimming stripped 5 bases from V and 3 bases from J, with 13 bases between. CDR1 is SGHTA, CDR2 FQGNSA, per germline. CDR3 length: 15 amino acids. The DNA for the CDR3 is TGTGCCAGCAGCCAAGGGGGGACTCACACCGGGGAGCTGTTTTTT. It is translated as CASSQGGTHTGELFF.

Relative to its sample, this clonotype is medium-sized. The chain couples TRBV3-1 to TRBJ1-5, with D hard to call. V gave up 4 bases and J gave up 9 bases, with 13 bases separating them. The germline V gene encodes CDR1 LGHDT and CDR2 YNNKEL (reference sequence). This CDR3 has 13 residues. CDR3 sequence (DNA): TGTGCCAGCAGCCCCTCCGGGGAGCGGCCCCAGCATTTT. Protein: CASSPSGERPQHF. The whole variable domain, filled in from reference TRBV3-1 and TRBJ1-5, reads DTAVSQTPKYLVTQMGNDKSIKCEQNLGHDTMYWYKQDSKKFLKIMFSYNNKELIINETVPNRFSPKSPDKAHLNLHINSLELGDSAVYFCASSPSGERPQHFGDGTRLSIL.

By sample share, this clonotype is medium-sized. The chain couples TRBV10-2 to TRBJ2-7; D perhaps matches TRBD1 (6 bases). Germline values: CDR1 WSHSY, CDR2 SAAADI. The V end lost 2 bases, the J end lost 1 base, and 9 bases lay between the germline ends. The CDR3 is 14 residues long. The CDR3 here is CASSEPGESYEQYF. The CDR3 DNA is TGCGCCAGCAGTGAGCCAGGGGAGTCCTACGAGCAGTACTTC.

This clonotype counts as medium-sized (0.01 to 0.1%). The chain combines TRBV30 with TRBJ2-1; no definite D call. Per the germline V gene, CDR1 is GTSNPN and CDR2 is SVGIG (reference sequence). The V end was cut by 2 bases, the J end by 9 bases, with 8 bases between. The CDR3 is 11 residues long. Here the CDR3 reads CAWSLKGEQFF. Written as DNA, the CDR3 is TGTGCCTGGAGTCTCAAGGGTGAGCAGTTCTTC.

This clonotype has ten or more counts. This sequence joins TRBV20-1 and TRBJ2-1, with 7 bases fitting TRBD1. The CDR3 totals 14 residues. Germline V lookup: CDR1 DFQATT, CDR2 SNEGSKA (reference sequence). The V and J ends lost 3 bases and 2 bases, in that order; junction bases with no gene match: 4. CDR3 in amino acids: CSARRQGPYNEQFF. Here the CDR3 DNA reads TGCAGTGCTAGGAGACAGGGACCCTACAATGAGCAGTTCTTC.

This clonotype counts as medium-sized (0.01 to 0.1%). The chain recombines TRBV6-2 or TRBV6-3 with TRBJ2-7; 7 positions match TRBD1. Germline trimming cut 5 bases from V and 1 base from J; bases unmatched to any gene: 8. Germline V gives CDR1 MNHEY, CDR2 SVGEGT. CDR3 size: 15 residues. The DNA for the CDR3 is TGTGCCAGCAGTAAACCCGGGGACAGATCCTACGAGCAGTACTTC. Its protein is CASSKPGDRSYEQYF.

This clonotype was observed at least ten times. This chain joins TRBV7-2 and TRBJ2-1; the match to TRBD2 covers 9 bases. V dropped 4 bases and J dropped 8; count of bases not matched to a gene: 6. The CDR3 contains 14 residues. The germline CDR1 and CDR2 sequences are SGHTA and FQGNSA. The CDR3 spells CASSSLAGFDEQFF. The CDR3 DNA sequence: TGTGCCAGCAGCTCGCTAGCGGGGTTCGATGAGCAGTTCTTC.

Within the sample, this clonotype is medium-sized (0.01 to 0.1%). This rearrangement joins TRBV5-1 to TRBJ2-2, with D maybe TRBD1 (5 bases). The CDR3 consists of 14 residues. V gave up 5 bases and J gave up 0 bases, with 8 bases separating them. Germline V CDR1 and CDR2: SGHRS, YFSETQ. CDR3 amino acids: CASSRGSNTGELFF. The CDR3 region has the DNA TGCGCCAGCAGTAGGGGATCGAACACCGGGGAGCTGTTTTTT.

This clonotype was picked up a small number of times. The rearrangement links TRBV28 to TRBJ1-2, with 12 bases fitting TRBD1. Germline V CDR1 and CDR2: MDHEN, SYDVKM. V gave up 5 bases and J gave up 7 bases; unmatched junction bases: 5. This CDR3 spans 14 amino acids. The CDR3 nucleotides read TGTGCCAGCAGTCGGGACAGGGGGCTGGTTGGCTACACCTTC. Its translation: CASSRDRGLVGYTF.

By sample share, this clonotype is medium-sized (0.01 to 0.1%). V is TRBV19 and J is TRBJ2-3; D is unclear. The CDR3 sequence is 13 residues long. With 2 bases removed from V and 5 bases from J, the gap between germline ends came to 8 bases. Germline CDR1 and CDR2: LNHDA and SQIVND (reference sequence). The CDR3 here is CASSITAEDTQYF. In DNA, the CDR3 is TGTGCCAGTAGTATAACGGCGGAAGATACGCAGTATTTT.

The chain links TRBV7-2 to TRBJ2-2; no clear D gene. The length of the CDR3 is 12 residues. V dropped 3 bases and J dropped 8 bases, with 7 bases sitting between them. Looked up from germline, CDR1 is SGHTA and CDR2 is FQGNSA. The CDR3 DNA reads TGTGCCAGCAGCTTCCCCCAGGGGGAGCTGTTTTTT. This encodes CASSFPQGELFF.